The next 9 T cell receptor beta chains were all read from a single sample in a study of Ad26.COV2.S vaccination and SARS-CoV-2 variants. Treatment here: some 19 received Ad26.COV2.S at low or high dose, single or two shots; several received placebo; per-sample allocation not given. Samples analyzed were those drawn on day 63 after the first vaccine or placebo injection. The assay was immunoSEQ multiplex PCR, and TCRdb's table has in-frame clones only and misses some. The repertoire holds hundreds of thousands of clones, with around 90% as singletons. The material was peripheral blood, obtained in a trial of Ad26.COV2.S vaccine versus placebo. These receptors were obtained from a person aged 18-60 years who received the Ad26.COV2.S COVID-19 vaccine or a placebo.

The V and J genes are TRBV6-6 and TRBJ1-2; TRBD1 matches at 7 bases. The CDR3 sequence is 16 residues long. From germline, CDR1 is MNHNY and CDR2 SVGAGI (reference sequence). The junction had 13 bases not matched to a gene; V was cut back by 5 bases and J by 4 bases. DNA of the CDR3: TGTGCCAGCAGTGGGGCGGAGGGGACAGCCGCCTATGGCTACACCTTC. Amino acids: CASSGAEGTAAYGYTF.

V and J are TRBV9 and TRBJ1-1, with 10 nucleotides matching TRBD1. CDR1 SGDLS and CDR2 YYNGEE come from the germline V gene. The length of the CDR3 is 15 residues. V shed 4 bases and J 6 bases; nucleotides not matched to a gene: 9. CDR3 protein: CASSPRQGAFAEAFF. For the CDR3, the DNA is TGTGCCAGCAGCCCCCGACAGGGGGCGTTCGCTGAAGCTTTCTTT.

The chain is built from TRBV7-2 and TRBJ1-6; TRBD1 aligns across 7 bases. CDR1 is SGHTA and CDR2 is FQGNSA in the germline V gene. The CDR3 extends over 13 amino acids. The ends lost 2 bases at V and 8 bases at J; junction bases unmatched: 0. CDR3 nucleotides: TGTGCCAGCAGCTTAACAGGGGATTCACCCCTCCACTTT. Its translation: CASSLTGDSPLHF.

V is TRBV7-6 and J is TRBJ1-1; D remains unclear. Trimming removed 1 base at V and 2 bases at J, with 11 bases between. Per germline, CDR1 SGHVS and CDR2 FNYEAQ. The CDR3 is 15 residues long. The CDR3 coding sequence is TGTGCCAGCAGCTTAGACCCCGGCAGAAACACTGAAGCTTTCTTT. This gives the protein CASSLDPGRNTEAFF.

This rearrangement joins TRBV7-6 to TRBJ2-1; no clear D gene. The germline V and J ends were trimmed by 1 base and 9 bases, with 13 bases remaining between them. Per germline, CDR1 SGHVS and CDR2 FNYEAQ. The CDR3 contains 14 residues. The CDR3 protein is CASSLVGPPIEQFF. Here the CDR3 DNA reads TGTGCCAGCAGCTTAGTGGGCCCACCGATTGAGCAGTTCTTC. The whole variable domain, remainder taken from reference TRBV7-6 and TRBJ2-1, is GAGVSQSPRYKVTKRGQDVALRCDPISGHVSLYWYRQALGQGPEFLTYFNYEAQQDKSGLPNDRFSAERPEGSISTLTIQRTEQRDSAMYRCASSLVGPPIEQFFGPGTRLTVL.

Note on this clone: Additional DNA sequences in this sample encode the identical CDR3. CDR3 sequence reads: CASSRGNTEAFF. CDR3 bases: TGTGCCAGCAGTAGGGGGAACACTGAAGCTTTCTTT. The rearrangement joins TRBV6-5 to TRBJ1-1, with TRBD1 as a possible D gene (5 bases). This CDR3 has 12 residues. The V end lost 5 bases, the J end lost 1 base, and 5 bases lay between the germline ends. CDR1 MNHEY and CDR2 SVGAGI come from the germline V gene.

V and J are TRBV24-1 and TRBJ2-5; D ambiguous. Trimming removed 9 bases at V and 1 base at J, with 8 bases between. The CDR3 sequence is 12 residues long. Germline assignment: CDR1 KGHDR and CDR2 SFDVKD. The CDR3 is CATDTPQETQYF. For the CDR3, the DNA is TGTGCCACCGACACCCCCCAAGAGACCCAGTACTTC.

The chain employs TRBV24-1 and TRBJ2-2; D is uncertain. The V gene lost 3 bases and the J gene lost 3 bases, with 7 bases spanning the gap. The CDR3 length is 14 residues. The V gene's germline CDR1 is KGHDR and CDR2 SFDVKD. Here the CDR3 reads CATSDHQDTGELFF. The CDR3 nucleotides read TGTGCCACCAGTGATCATCAAGACACCGGGGAGCTGTTTTTT.

The V call is TRBV3-1 (or the pseudogene TRBV3-2), the J call TRBJ1-5; D unresolved. Germline CDR1 and CDR2: LGHDT and YNNKEL (reference sequence). Trimming left V 0 bases short and J 0 bases short, with 6 bases between. The CDR3 covers 15 residues. CDR3 loop: CASSQDGNSNQPQHF. The CDR3 bases are TGTGCCAGCAGCCAAGATGGAAATAGCAATCAGCCCCAGCATTTT.